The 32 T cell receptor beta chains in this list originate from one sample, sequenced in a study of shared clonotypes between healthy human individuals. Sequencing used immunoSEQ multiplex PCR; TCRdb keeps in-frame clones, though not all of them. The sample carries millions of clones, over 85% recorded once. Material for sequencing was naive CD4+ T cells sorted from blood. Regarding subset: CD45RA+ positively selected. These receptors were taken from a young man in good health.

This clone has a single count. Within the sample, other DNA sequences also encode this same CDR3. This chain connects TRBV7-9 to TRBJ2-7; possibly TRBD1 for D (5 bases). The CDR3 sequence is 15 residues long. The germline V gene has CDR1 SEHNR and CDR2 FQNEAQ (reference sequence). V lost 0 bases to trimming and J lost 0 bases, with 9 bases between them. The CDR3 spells CASSLAGRDSYEQYF. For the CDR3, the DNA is TGTGCCAGCAGCTTAGCGGGGCGTGACTCCTACGAGCAGTACTTC.

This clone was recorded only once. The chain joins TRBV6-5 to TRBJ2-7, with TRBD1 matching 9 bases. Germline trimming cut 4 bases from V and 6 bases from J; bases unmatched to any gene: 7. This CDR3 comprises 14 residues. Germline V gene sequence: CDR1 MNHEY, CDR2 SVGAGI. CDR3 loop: CASSLGGTGSEQYF. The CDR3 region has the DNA TGTGCCAGCAGTTTGGGGGGGACAGGGAGCGAGCAGTACTTC.

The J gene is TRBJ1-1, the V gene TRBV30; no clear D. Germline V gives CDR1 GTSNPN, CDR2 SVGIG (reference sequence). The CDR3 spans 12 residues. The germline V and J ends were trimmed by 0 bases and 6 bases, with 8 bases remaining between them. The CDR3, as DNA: TGTGCCTGGAGTGTACGCGCTCCTGAAGCTTTCTTT. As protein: CAWSVRAPEAFF.

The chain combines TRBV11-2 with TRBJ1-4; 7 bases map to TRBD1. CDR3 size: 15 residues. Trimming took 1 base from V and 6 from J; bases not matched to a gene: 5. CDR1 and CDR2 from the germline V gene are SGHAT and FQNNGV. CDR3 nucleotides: TGTGCCAGCAGCTTAGGAGTGGGGACAGATGAAAAACTGTTTTTT. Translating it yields CASSLGVGTDEKLFF.

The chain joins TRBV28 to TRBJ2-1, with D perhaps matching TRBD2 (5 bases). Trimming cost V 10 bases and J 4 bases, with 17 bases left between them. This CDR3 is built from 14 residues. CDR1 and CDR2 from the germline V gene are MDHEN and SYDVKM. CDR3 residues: CATEGSSQYNEQFF. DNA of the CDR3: TGTGCCACTGAGGGCAGCTCTCAATACAATGAGCAGTTCTTC.

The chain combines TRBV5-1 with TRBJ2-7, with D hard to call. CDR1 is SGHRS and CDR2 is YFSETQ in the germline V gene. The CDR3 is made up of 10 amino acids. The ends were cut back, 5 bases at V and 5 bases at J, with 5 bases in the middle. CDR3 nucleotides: TGCGCCAGCAGTTTCAACGAGCAGTACTTC. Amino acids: CASSFNEQYF. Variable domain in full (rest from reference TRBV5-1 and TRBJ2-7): KAGVTQTPRYLIKTRGQQVTLSCSPISGHRSVSWYQQTPGQGLQFLFEYFSETQRNKGNFPGRFSGRQFSNSRSEMNVSTLELGDSALYLCASSFNEQYFGPGTRLTVT.

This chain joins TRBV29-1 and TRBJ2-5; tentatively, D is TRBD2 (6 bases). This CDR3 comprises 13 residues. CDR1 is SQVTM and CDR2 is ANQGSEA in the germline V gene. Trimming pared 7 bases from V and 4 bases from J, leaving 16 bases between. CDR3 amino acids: CSALGWEVETQYF. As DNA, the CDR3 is TGCAGCGCCCTCGGGTGGGAGGTAGAGACCCAGTACTTC.

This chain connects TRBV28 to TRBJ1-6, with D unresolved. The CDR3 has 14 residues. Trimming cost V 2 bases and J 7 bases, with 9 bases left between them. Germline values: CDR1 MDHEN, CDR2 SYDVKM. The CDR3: CASSLNTANSPLHF. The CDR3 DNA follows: TGTGCCAGCAGTTTAAATACAGCAAATTCACCCCTCCACTTT.

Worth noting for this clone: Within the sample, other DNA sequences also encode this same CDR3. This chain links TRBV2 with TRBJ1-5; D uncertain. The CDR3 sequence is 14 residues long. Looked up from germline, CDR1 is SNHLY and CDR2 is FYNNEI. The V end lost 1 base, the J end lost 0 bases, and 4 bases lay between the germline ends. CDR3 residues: CASSEDGSNQPQHF. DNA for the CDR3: TGTGCCAGCAGTGAAGACGGTAGCAATCAGCCCCAGCATTTT.

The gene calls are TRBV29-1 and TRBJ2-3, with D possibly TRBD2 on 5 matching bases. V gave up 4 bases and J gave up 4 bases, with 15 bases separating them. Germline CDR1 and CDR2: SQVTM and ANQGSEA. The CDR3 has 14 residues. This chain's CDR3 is CSVGGAGGADTQYF. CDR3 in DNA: TGCAGCGTTGGGGGAGCTGGTGGGGCAGATACGCAGTATTTT.

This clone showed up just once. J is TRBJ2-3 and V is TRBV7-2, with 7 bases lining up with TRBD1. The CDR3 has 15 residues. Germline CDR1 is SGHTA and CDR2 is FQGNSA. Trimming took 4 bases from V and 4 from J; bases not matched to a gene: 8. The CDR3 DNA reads TGTGCCAGCAGCTCGGGGACAGCTGGGGCAGATACGCAGTATTTT. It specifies CASSSGTAGADTQYF.

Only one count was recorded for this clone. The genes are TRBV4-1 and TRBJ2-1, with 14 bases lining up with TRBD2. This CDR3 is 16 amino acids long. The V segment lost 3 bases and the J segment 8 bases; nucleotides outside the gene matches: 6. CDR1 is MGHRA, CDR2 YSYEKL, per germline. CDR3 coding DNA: TGCGCCAGCAGCCAGGGGACTAGCGGGAGATTGGATGAGCAGTTCTTC. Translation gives CASSQGTSGRLDEQFF.

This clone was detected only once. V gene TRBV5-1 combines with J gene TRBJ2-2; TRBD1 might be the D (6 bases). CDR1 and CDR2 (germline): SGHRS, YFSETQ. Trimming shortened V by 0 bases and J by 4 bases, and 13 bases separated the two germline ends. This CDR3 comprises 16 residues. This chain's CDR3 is CASSLEYSQGTGELFF. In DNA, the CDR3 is TGCGCCAGCAGCTTGGAATACTCACAGGGCACCGGGGAGCTGTTTTTT.

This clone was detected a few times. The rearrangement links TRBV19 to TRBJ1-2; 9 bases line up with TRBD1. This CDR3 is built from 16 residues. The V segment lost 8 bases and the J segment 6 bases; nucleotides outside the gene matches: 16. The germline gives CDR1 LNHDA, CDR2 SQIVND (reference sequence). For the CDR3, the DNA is TGTGCCAGTGACAGGGGGACGGGATCAGTCGGGAATGGCTACACCTTC. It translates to CASDRGTGSVGNGYTF.

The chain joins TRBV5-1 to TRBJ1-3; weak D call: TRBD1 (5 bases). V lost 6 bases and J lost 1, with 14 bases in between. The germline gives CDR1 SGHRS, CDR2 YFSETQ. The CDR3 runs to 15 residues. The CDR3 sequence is CASTQSTESGNTIYF. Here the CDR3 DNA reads TGCGCCAGCACCCAATCGACAGAGTCTGGAAACACCATATATTTT.

This CDR3 is CASSLVPLVETQYF. The CDR3 DNA sequence: TGCGCCAGCAGCCTGGTCCCATTGGTAGAGACCCAGTACTTC. J is TRBJ2-5 and V is TRBV4-1, with no clear D. CDR3 length: 14 amino acids. Deletions cut 4 bases from V and 4 bases from J, with 13 bases between. Germline-derived CDR1 and CDR2 are MGHRA and YSYEKL.

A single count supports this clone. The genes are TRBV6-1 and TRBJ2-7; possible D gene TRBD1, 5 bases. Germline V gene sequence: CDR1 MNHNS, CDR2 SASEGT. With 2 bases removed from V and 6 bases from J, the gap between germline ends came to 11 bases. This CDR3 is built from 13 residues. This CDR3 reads CASSEQGETEQYF. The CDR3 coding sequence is TGTGCCAGCAGTGAACAGGGCGAGACCGAGCAGTACTTC.

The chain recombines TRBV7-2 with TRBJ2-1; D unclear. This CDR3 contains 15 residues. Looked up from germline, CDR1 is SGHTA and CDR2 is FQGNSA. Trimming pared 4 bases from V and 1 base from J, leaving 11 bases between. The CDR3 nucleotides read TGTGCCAGCAGCTCCCCTCCGGCGTCCTACAATGAGCAGTTCTTC. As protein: CASSSPPASYNEQFF.

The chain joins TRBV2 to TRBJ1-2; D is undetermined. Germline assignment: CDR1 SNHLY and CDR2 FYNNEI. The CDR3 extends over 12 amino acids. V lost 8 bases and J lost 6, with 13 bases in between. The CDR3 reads CASELEIHGYTF. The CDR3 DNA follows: TGTGCCAGCGAGTTAGAAATCCATGGCTACACCTTC.

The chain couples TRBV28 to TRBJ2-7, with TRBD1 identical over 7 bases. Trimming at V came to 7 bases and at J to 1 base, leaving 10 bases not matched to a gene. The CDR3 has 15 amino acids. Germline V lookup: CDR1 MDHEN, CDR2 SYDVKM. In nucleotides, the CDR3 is TGTGCCAGCATTAAAGGGACAGTTGGGTCCTACGAGCAGTACTTC. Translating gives CASIKGTVGSYEQYF.

The CDR3: CAWSPAEKLFF. For the CDR3, the DNA is TGTGCCTGGTCCCCTGCCGAAAAACTGTTTTTT. The chain recombines TRBV30 with TRBJ1-4, with D unresolved. V was shortened by 5 bases and J by 8 bases, with 9 bases between the two germline ends. The CDR3 extends over 11 amino acids. Germline loops: CDR1 GTSNPN, CDR2 SVGIG (reference sequence).

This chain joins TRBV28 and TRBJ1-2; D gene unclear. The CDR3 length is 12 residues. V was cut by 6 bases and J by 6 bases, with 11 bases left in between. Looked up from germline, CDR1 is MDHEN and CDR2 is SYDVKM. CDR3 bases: TGTGCCAGCAGCCGGAGCGGGAATGGCTACACCTTC. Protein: CASSRSGNGYTF.

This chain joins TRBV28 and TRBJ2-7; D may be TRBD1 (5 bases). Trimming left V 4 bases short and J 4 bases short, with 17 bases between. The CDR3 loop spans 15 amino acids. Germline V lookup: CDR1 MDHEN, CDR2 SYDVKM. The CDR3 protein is CASSSPSVGVYEQYF. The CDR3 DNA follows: TGTGCCAGCAGTTCCCCTAGTGTAGGGGTGTACGAGCAGTACTTC. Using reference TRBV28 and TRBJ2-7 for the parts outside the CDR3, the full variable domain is DVKVTQSSRYLVKRTGEKVFLECVQDMDHENMFWYRQDPGLGLRLIYFSYDVKMKEKGDIPEGYSVSREKKERFSLILESASTNQTSMYLCASSSPSVGVYEQYFGPGTRLTVT.

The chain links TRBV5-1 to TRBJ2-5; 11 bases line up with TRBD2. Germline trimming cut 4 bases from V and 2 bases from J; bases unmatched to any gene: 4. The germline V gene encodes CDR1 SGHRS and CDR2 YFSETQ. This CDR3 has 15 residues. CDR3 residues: CASSLRLAGQETQYF. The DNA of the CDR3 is TGCGCCAGCAGCCTAAGACTAGCGGGGCAAGAGACCCAGTACTTC.

DNA of the CDR3: TGTGCCAGCAACCTTCTCCTGACTAGCAAAGCGGGCGAGCAGTACTTC. It codes for CASNLLLTSKAGEQYF. This chain connects TRBV27 to TRBJ2-7; 7 bases align to TRBD2. V shed 7 bases, J shed 6 bases, and the junction held 18 bases outside the gene matches. CDR3 length: 16 residues. In germline, CDR1 is MNHEY, CDR2 SMNVEV (reference sequence).

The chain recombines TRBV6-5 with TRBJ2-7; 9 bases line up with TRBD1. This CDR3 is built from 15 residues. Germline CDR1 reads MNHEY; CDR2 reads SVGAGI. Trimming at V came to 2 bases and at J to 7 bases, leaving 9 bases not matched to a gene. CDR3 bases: TGTGCCAGCAGTTACGTTGGGACAGGGTCGGGGGAGCAGTACTTC. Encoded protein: CASSYVGTGSGEQYF.

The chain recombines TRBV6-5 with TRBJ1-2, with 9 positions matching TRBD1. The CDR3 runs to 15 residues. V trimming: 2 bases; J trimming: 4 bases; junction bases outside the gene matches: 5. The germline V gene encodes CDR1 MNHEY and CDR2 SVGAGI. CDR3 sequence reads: CASSYPTGGSYGYTF. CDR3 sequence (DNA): TGTGCCAGCAGTTACCCAACAGGGGGCAGCTATGGCTACACCTTC.

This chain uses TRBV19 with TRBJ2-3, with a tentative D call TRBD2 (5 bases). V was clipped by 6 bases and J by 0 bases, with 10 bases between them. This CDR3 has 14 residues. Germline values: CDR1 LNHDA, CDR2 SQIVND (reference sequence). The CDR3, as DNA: TGTGCCAGTAGCCTCGAGGGAAGCACAGATACGCAGTATTTT. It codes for CASSLEGSTDTQYF.

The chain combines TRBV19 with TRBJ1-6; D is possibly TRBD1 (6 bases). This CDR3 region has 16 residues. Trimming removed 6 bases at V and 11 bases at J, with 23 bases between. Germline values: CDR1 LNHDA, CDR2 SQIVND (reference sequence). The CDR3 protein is CASSSTGTGWVAPLHF. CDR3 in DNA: TGTGCCAGTAGCAGTACAGGGACGGGATGGGTAGCACCCCTCCACTTT.

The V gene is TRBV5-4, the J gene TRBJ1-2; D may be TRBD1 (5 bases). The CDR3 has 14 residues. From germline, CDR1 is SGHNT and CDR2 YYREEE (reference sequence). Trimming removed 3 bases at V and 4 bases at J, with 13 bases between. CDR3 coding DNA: TGTGCCAGCAGCTGGGGACTGAATAGCTATGGCTACACCTTC. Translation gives CASSWGLNSYGYTF.

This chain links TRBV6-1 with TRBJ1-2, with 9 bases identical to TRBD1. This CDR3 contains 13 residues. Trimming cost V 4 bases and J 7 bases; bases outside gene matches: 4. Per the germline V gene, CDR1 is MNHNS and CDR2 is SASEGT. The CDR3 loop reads CASSGQGDGGYTF. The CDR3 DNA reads TGTGCCAGCAGTGGACAGGGGGACGGTGGCTACACCTTC.

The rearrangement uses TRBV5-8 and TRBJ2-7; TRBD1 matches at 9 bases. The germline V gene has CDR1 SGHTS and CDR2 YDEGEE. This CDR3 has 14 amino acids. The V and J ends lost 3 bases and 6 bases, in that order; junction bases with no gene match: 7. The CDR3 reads CASSYRDRESEQYF. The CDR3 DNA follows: TGTGCCAGCAGCTACCGGGACAGGGAAAGCGAGCAGTACTTC.